The 23 T cell receptor beta chains given below trace back to one sample, sequenced in a study of cytomegalovirus exposure and HLA in healthy donors. Researchers ran the PCR with 60 Vbeta and 13 Jbeta primers. The table came from immunoSEQ multiplex PCR; TCRdb's copy has only in-frame clones and leaves some out. The sample gives about 130,000 clones, about 8.5% of which show up once; around 5.5% is in the top ten. Sequencing was done on a sample of PBMCs. The receptor source for this set is a man aged 40-49 years in good health and CMV-seronegative.

This clone was picked up a small number of times. J is TRBJ2-3 and V is TRBV29-1; D is perhaps TRBD2 (7 bases). V lost 3 bases, J lost 6 bases, and 19 bases lay in between. Germline CDR1 SQVTM, CDR2 ANQGSEA. The CDR3 loop spans 15 amino acids. This CDR3 reads CSVDGTPYGGDTQYF. CDR3 nucleotide sequence: TGCAGCGTTGATGGGACACCCTACGGGGGGGATACGCAGTATTTT.

The gene calls are TRBV7-6 and TRBJ2-1; possibly TRBD2 for D (6 bases). The length of the CDR3 is 16 residues. Germline CDR1 is SGHVS and CDR2 is FNYEAQ. V was pared by 3 bases and J by 1 base, with 13 bases between. CDR3 coding DNA: TGTGCCAGCAGCTTGCGATTAGCGGAATCCTACAATGAGCAGTTCTTC. It encodes CASSLRLAESYNEQFF.

As DNA, the CDR3 is TGTGCCAGCAGCCAAGATTTAGCGGGGGCGGATACGCAGTATTTT. The encoded protein is CASSQDLAGADTQYF. V usage is TRBV4-2 and J usage is TRBJ2-3; 9 bases fit TRBD2. V shed 0 bases, J shed 6 bases, and the junction held 4 bases outside the gene matches. This CDR3 is built from 15 residues. Germline CDR1 is LGHNA and CDR2 is YNFKEQ.

The chain recombines TRBV2 with TRBJ2-7; D might be TRBD1 (6 bases). The V end was cut by 1 base, the J end by 3 bases, with 10 bases between. CDR1 is SNHLY, CDR2 FYNNEI, per germline. The CDR3 contains 14 residues. CDR3 residues: CASSEGGRGYEQYF. The CDR3 nucleotides are TGTGCCAGCAGTGAAGGGGGCAGGGGCTACGAGCAGTACTTC. Based on the CDR3 plus reference TRBV2 and TRBJ2-7, the full variable domain is EPEVTQTPSHQVTQMGQEVILRCVPISNHLYFYWYRQILGQKVEFLVSFYNNEISEKSEIFDDQFSVERPDGSNFTLKIRSTKLEDSAMYFCASSEGGRGYEQYFGPGTRLTVT.

This chain links TRBV6-5 with TRBJ1-2; TRBD1 might be the D (6 bases). This CDR3 contains 11 residues. Trimming pared 6 bases from V and 8 bases from J, leaving 10 bases between. Germline CDR1 is MNHEY and CDR2 is SVGAGI. The CDR3 loop reads CASSNREGYTF. The CDR3 nucleotides read TGTGCCAGCAGCAACAGGGAGGGCTACACCTTC.

The rearrangement links TRBV28 to TRBJ2-7; 10 bases map to TRBD2. This CDR3 is built from 17 residues. From germline, CDR1 is MDHEN and CDR2 SYDVKM. V shed 6 bases and J 2 bases; nucleotides not matched to a gene: 13. The CDR3 loop reads CASSPPTSGPATYEQYF. CDR3 DNA: TGTGCCAGCAGCCCTCCGACTAGCGGGCCGGCTACCTACGAGCAGTACTTC.

The V call is TRBV29-1, the J call TRBJ1-1, with D perhaps TRBD1 (5 bases). CDR3 length: 12 amino acids. Germline assignment: CDR1 SQVTM and CDR2 ANQGSEA. The germline V and J ends were trimmed by 7 bases and 1 base, with 10 bases remaining between them. The CDR3 reads CSGAGGNTEAFF. In nucleotides, the CDR3 is TGCAGCGGGGCGGGGGGGAACACTGAAGCTTTCTTT.

A few counts support this clone. This specimen includes other DNA sequences encoding the same CDR3. In DNA form, the CDR3 reads TGTGCCAGCAGCGTTGGAGGGGCAGGGACTGAAGCTTTCTTT. Its protein is CASSVGGAGTEAFF. The chain carries TRBV9 and TRBJ1-1, with D perhaps TRBD1 (5 bases). Trimming took 2 bases from V and 5 from J, leaving 13 bases between them. In germline, CDR1 is SGDLS, CDR2 YYNGEE. CDR3 length equals 14 residues.

The CDR3 reads CASSLGDWDSSSYEQYF. In nucleotides, the CDR3 is TGTGCCAGCAGCCTAGGGGATTGGGACTCGAGCTCCTACGAGCAGTACTTC. This chain connects TRBV9 to TRBJ2-7, with D perhaps TRBD2 (6 bases). The CDR3 totals 17 residues. CDR1 and CDR2 from the germline V gene are SGDLS and YYNGEE. V lost 4 bases and J 0 bases, leaving 20 bases between the germline ends.

The chain links TRBV6-1 to TRBJ2-3; 7 nucleotides align to TRBD1. After removal of 3 bases from V and 3 bases from J, the junction contained 9 bases not matched to a gene. This CDR3 is built from 16 residues. CDR1 and CDR2 from the germline V gene are MNHNS and SASEGT. The CDR3 spells CASSDYRDSLTDTQYF. The CDR3 DNA reads as TGTGCCAGCAGTGACTACCGGGACAGTCTTACAGATACGCAGTATTTT.

The CDR3 region has the DNA TGTGCCAGTAACGAGCGGCAGGGGCGAAAAGAGACCCAGTACTTC. Translating it yields CASNERQGRKETQYF. This chain uses TRBV6-5 with TRBJ2-5; D perhaps matches TRBD1 (6 bases). The CDR3 runs 15 residues. Trimming removed 9 bases at V and 3 bases at J, with 20 bases between. Germline assignment: CDR1 MNHEY and CDR2 SVGAGI.

Points on this clone: The same CDR3 is also encoded by other DNA sequences in this sample. The V call is TRBV18, the J call TRBJ1-2, with D perhaps matching TRBD1 (5 bases). CDR1 is KGHSH and CDR2 is LQKENI in the germline V gene. Trimming left V 3 bases short and J 4 bases short, with 9 bases between. The CDR3 has 13 amino acids. In DNA form, the CDR3 reads TGTGCCAGCTCACCGCCCGGGGGCTATGGCTACACCTTC. It yields the protein CASSPPGGYGYTF. Drawing the rest from reference TRBV18 and TRBJ1-2, the complete variable domain is NAGVMQNPRHLVRRRGQEARLRCSPMKGHSHVYWYRQLPEEGLKFMVYLQKENIIDESGMPKERFSAEFPKEGPSILRIQQVVRGDSAAYFCASSPPGGYGYTFGSGTRLTVV.

This clone has more than one count but fewer than ten. This chain connects TRBV6-1 to TRBJ1-2; 7 bases align to TRBD1. The germline V gene encodes CDR1 MNHNS and CDR2 SASEGT. Germline trimming cut 4 bases from V and 8 bases from J; bases unmatched to any gene: 10. This CDR3 is built from 14 residues. In DNA, the CDR3 is TGTGCCAGCAGTGCTTGGGACAGTTTGGTCGGCTACACCTTC. Amino acids: CASSAWDSLVGYTF.

This rearrangement joins TRBV6-5 to TRBJ1-1; possibly TRBD1 for D (5 bases). Germline lookup yields CDR1 MNHEY and CDR2 SVGAGI. V was pared by 8 bases and J by 1 base, with 14 bases between. CDR3 length equals 14 residues. This chain's CDR3 is CASRGGVRNTEAFF. The DNA of the CDR3 is TGTGCCAGCCGGGGGGGAGTGAGGAACACTGAAGCTTTCTTT.

There are a few counts of this clone. This sequence joins TRBV7-3 and TRBJ2-5, with a weak D call TRBD2 (5 bases). The germline V and J ends were trimmed by 5 bases and 0 bases, with 13 bases remaining between them. In germline, CDR1 is SGHTA, CDR2 FQGTGA. This CDR3 contains 15 residues. CDR3 amino acids: CASSPTPGYQETQYF. In nucleotides, the CDR3 is TGTGCCAGCAGCCCCACCCCGGGGTACCAAGAGACCCAGTACTTC. The variable domain in full, completed from reference TRBV7-3 and TRBJ2-5, reads GAGVSQTPSNKVTEKGKYVELRCDPISGHTALYWYRQSLGQGPEFLIYFQGTGAADDSGLPNDRFFAVRPEGSVSTLKIQRTERGDSAVYLCASSPTPGYQETQYFGPGTRLLVL.

Only a few counts were recorded for this clone. The CDR3 sequence: CASTQAATDTQYF. The CDR3 DNA reads TGTGCCAGCACCCAGGCAGCAACAGATACGCAGTATTTT. This chain uses TRBV6-5 with TRBJ2-3; no firm D call. CDR3 length equals 13 residues. Germline V CDR1 and CDR2: MNHEY, SVGAGI. Trimming shortened V by 7 bases and J by 3 bases, and 11 bases separated the two germline ends.

The chain joins TRBV5-3 to TRBJ1-1; 7 positions agree with TRBD1. TRBV5-3 is placed among ORFs of uncertain function. This CDR3 has 20 amino acids. V shed 0 bases, J shed 11 bases, and the junction held 28 bases outside the gene matches. The CDR3 DNA follows: TGTGCCAGAAGCTTGGGTTTCTCCGGTAATCGGGGACAGATCAGGAACGTTGCTTTCTTT. Residues: CARSLGFSGNRGQIRNVAFF.

The chain's CDR3 is CSAGTGGAYGGYEQYF. CDR3 bases: TGCAGCGCTGGGACAGGGGGCGCCTATGGAGGCTACGAGCAGTACTTC. The chain has TRBV29-1 and TRBJ2-5; 12 positions match TRBD1. The DNA matches TRBJ2-7 better at its end, which makes the J call doubtful. Germline values: CDR1 SQVTM, CDR2 ANQGSEA. The CDR3 runs 16 residues.

The CDR3 DNA reads TGTGCCAGCAGCATCGGGACTCCCTACGAGCAGTACTTC. Its translation: CASSIGTPYEQYF. The chain employs TRBV7-2 and TRBJ2-7, with TRBD2 as a possible D gene (6 bases). Trimming stripped 5 bases from V and 2 bases from J, with 10 bases between. Germline CDR1 reads SGHTA; CDR2 reads FQGNSA. The CDR3 sequence is 13 residues long.

This sequence joins TRBV21-1 and TRBJ2-3; the DNA was not used to check the table's D call, TRBD2. TRBV21-1 is a pseudogene. The CDR3 is made up of 15 amino acids. The CDR3 loop is CASSKVEGYSDTQYF. The CDR3 DNA reads as TGTGCCAGCAGCAAAGTCGAGGGATACTCCGACACGCAGTATTTT.

This clone was counted between two and nine times. J is TRBJ2-5 and V is TRBV5-1, with D uncertain. Per the germline V gene, CDR1 is SGHRS and CDR2 is YFSETQ. Deletions cut 3 bases from V and 2 bases from J, with 8 bases between. This CDR3 contains 13 residues. This CDR3 is CASSSEIQETQYF. In DNA, the CDR3 is TGCGCCAGCAGCTCCGAGATTCAAGAGACCCAGTACTTC.

The CDR3 DNA follows: TGTGCCAGTAGCGCCCCGGGACAGGGGGACTATGGCTACACCTTC. It specifies CASSAPGQGDYGYTF. The V call is TRBV19, the J call TRBJ1-2; TRBD1 aligns across 11 bases. The CDR3 contains 15 residues. Germline V gives CDR1 LNHDA, CDR2 SQIVND (reference sequence). Germline trimming cut 6 bases from V and 3 bases from J; bases unmatched to any gene: 6.

This clone appeared a few times. The chain joins TRBV2 to TRBJ2-1; 8 bases are a match to TRBD2. Germline V gene lookup returns CDR1 SNHLY and CDR2 FYNNEI. The V segment lost 7 bases and the J segment 4 bases; nucleotides outside the gene matches: 6. CDR3 length equals 14 residues. For the CDR3, the DNA is TGTGCCAGCAAGGTTGCTAGCGGGTACAATGAGCAGTTCTTC. It translates to CASKVASGYNEQFF.